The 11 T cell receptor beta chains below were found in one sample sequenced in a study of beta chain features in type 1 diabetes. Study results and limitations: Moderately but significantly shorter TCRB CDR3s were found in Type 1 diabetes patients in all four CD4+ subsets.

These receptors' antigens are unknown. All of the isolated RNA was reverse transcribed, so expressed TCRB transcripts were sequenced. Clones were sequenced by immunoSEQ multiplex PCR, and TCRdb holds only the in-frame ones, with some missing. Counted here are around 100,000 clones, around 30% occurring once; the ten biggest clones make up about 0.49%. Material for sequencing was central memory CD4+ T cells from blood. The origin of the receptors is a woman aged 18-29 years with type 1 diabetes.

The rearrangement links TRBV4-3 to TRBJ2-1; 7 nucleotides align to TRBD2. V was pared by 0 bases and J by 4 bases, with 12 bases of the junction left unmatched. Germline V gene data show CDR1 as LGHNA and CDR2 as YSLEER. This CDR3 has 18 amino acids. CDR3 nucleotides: TGCGCCAGCAGCCAAGAAGGAGGCGTCGGGAGGAAGTACAATGAGCAGTTCTTC. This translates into CASSQEGGVGRKYNEQFF.

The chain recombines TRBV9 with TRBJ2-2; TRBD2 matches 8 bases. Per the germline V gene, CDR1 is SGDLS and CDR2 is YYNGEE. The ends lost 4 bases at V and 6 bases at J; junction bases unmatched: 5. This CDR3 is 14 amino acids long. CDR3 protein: CASSSGLAAGELFF. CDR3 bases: TGTGCCAGCAGCTCCGGACTAGCCGCCGGGGAGCTGTTTTTT.

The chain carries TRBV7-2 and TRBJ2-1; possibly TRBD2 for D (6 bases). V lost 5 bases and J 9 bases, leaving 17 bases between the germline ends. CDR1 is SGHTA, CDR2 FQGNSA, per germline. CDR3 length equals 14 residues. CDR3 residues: CASSPDPGLSEQFF. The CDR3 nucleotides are TGTGCCAGCAGCCCTGACCCAGGACTATCTGAGCAGTTCTTC.

In nucleotides, the CDR3 is TGTGCCAGCAGCTTAGCTCTAGCGGGAGGCGGCGAGCAGTACGTC. This gives the protein CASSLALAGGGEQYV. V and J are TRBV7-8 and TRBJ2-7; 11 bases align to TRBD2. The CDR3 extends over 15 amino acids. The germline V gene has CDR1 SGHVS and CDR2 FQNEAQ. V was pared by 0 bases and J by 6 bases, with 4 bases of the junction left unmatched.

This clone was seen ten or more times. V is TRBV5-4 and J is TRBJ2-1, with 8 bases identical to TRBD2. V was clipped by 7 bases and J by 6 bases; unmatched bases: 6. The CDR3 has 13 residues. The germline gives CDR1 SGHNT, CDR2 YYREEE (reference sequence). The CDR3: CASARTSSNEQFF. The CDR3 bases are TGTGCCAGCGCTCGGACTAGCAGCAATGAGCAGTTCTTC.

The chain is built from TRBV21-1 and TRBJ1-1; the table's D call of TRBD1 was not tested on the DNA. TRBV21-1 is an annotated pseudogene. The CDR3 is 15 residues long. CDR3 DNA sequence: TGTGCCAGCACCAGACCCGGACAGGGTCGGACTGAAGCTTTCTTT. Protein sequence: CASTRPGQGRTEAFF.

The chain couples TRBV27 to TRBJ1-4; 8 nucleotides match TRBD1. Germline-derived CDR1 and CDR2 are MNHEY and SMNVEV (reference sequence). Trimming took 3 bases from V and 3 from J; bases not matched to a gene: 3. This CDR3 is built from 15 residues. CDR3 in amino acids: CASSLQGAANEKLFF. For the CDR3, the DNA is TGTGCCAGCAGTTTGCAGGGGGCGGCTAATGAAAAACTGTTTTTT. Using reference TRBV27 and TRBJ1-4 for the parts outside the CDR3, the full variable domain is EAQVTQNPRYLITVTGKKLTVTCSQNMNHEYMSWYRQDPGLGLRQIYYSMNVEVTDKGDVPEGYKVSRKEKRNFPLILESPSPNQTSLYFCASSLQGAANEKLFFGSGTQLSVL.

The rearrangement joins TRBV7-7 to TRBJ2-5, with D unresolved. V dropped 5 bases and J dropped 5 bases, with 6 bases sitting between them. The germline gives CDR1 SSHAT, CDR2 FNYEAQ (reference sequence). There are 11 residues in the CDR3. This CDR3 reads CASSPGETQYF. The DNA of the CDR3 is TGTGCCAGCAGCCCCGGGGAGACCCAGTACTTC. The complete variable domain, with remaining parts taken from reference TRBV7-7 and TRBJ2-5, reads GAGVSQSPRYKVTKRGQDVTLRCDPISSHATLYWYQQALGQGPEFLTYFNYEAQPDKSGLPSDRFSAERPEGSISTLTIQRTEQRDSAMYRCASSPGETQYFGPGTRLLVL.

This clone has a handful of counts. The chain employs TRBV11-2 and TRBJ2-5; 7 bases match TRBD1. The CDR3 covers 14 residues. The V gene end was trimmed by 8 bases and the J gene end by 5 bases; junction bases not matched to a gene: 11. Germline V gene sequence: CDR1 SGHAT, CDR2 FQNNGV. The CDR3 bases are TGTGCCAGCGGAGGAAGGGGACAGTTCGAGACCCAGTACTTC. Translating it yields CASGGRGQFETQYF.

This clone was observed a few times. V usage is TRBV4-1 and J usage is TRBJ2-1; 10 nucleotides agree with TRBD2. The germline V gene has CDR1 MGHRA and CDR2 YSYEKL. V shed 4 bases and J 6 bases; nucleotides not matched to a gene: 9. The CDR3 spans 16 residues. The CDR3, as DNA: TGCGCCAGCAGCCCCCGTGGGACTAGCGAACCCAATGAGCAGTTCTTC. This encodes CASSPRGTSEPNEQFF.

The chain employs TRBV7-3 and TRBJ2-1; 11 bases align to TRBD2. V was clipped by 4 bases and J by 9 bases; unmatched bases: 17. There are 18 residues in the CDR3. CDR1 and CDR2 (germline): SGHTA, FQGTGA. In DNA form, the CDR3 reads TGTGCCAGCAGCTCCGACCCCCGGGGTAGCGGGAGGGTCTCTGAGCAGTTCTTC. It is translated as CASSSDPRGSGRVSEQFF.